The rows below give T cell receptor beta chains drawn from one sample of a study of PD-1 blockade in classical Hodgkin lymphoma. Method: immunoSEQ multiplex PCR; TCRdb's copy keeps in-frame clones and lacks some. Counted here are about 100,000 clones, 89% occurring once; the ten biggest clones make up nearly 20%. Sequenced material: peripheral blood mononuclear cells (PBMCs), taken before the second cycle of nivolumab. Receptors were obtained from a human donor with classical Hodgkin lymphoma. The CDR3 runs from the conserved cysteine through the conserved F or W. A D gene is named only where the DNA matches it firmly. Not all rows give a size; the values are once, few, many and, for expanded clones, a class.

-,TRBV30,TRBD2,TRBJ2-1,TGTGCCTGGAAGGGACTAGGCTTCATTGAGCAGTTCTTC,CAWKGLGFIEQFF
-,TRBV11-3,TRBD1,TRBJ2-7,TGTGCCAGCAGCCGGACAGGGTCGGACGAGCAGTACTTC,CASSRTGSDEQYF
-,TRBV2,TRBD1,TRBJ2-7,TGTGCCAGCAGATTGATCCCGGGACAGGGCATCCACGAGCAGTACTTC,CASRLIPGQGIHEQYF
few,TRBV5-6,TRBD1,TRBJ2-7,TGTGCCAGCAGCCTACAGGGGTACGAGCAGTACTTC,CASSLQGYEQYF
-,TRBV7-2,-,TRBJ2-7,TGTGCCAGCTCCCTAAGGGGTAGCGCACTAAGCTCCTACGAGCAGTACTTC,CASSLRGSALSSYEQYF
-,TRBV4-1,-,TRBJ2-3,TGCGCCAGCAGCCAAGATCTCCCCCCTGGCGGGGTTTTCACAGATACGCAGTATTTT,CASSQDLPPGGVFTDTQYF
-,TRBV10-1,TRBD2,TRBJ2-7,TGCGCCAGCAGTGAGTCAATTAGCGGGAGTAGCGAGCAGTACTTC,CASSESISGSSEQYF
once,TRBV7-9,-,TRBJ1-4,TGTGCCAGCAACTCCCTAGGGGGTCCTAATGAAAAACTGTTTTTT,CASNSLGGPNEKLFF
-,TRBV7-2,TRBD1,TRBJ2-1,TGTGCCAGCAGCCTACAAGCCGGGACAGGGGGCTTCAATGAGCAGTTCTTC,CASSLQAGTGGFNEQFF
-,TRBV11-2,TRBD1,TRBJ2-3,TGTGCCAGCAGCTTAGTGGCGGGTGGGACAGGTAATACGCAGTATTTT,CASSLVAGGTGNTQYF
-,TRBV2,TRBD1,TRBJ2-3,TGTGCCAGCAGTCAAGGCCCCAGGGGGACAGATACGCAGTATTTT,CASSQGPRGTDTQYF
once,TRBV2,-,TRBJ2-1,TGTGCCAGCAGTCTCGACAGGAGCTCCTACAATGAGCAGTTCTTC,CASSLDRSSYNEQFF
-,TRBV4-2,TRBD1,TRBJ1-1,TGTGCCAGCAGCCAAGACCAGGGGGTAGTCACTGAAGCTTTCTTT,CASSQDQGVVTEAFF
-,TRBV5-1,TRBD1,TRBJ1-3,TGCGCCAGCAGCGGCGGACAGGGGGCGGGTGGAAACACCATATATTTT,CASSGGQGAGGNTIYF
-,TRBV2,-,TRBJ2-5,TGTGCCAGCAGTGAGTTGTCGCCCGGGGGAGAGACCCAGTACTTC,CASSELSPGGETQYF
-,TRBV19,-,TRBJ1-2,TGTGCCAGTAGACGGGCAGGGGCGGACTATGGCTACACCTTC,CASRRAGADYGYTF
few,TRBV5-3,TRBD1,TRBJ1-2,TGTGCCAGAAGCGCCCGGGACAGCAACTATGGCTACACCTTC,CARSARDSNYGYTF
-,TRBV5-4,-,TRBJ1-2,TGTGCCAGCAGCCCTCAAGGCGCGGGAAATAACTATGGCTACACCTTC,CASSPQGAGNNYGYTF
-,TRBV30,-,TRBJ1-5,TGTGCCTGGAGTAGGGCGGCCGTTTATAGCAATCAGCCCCAGCATTTT,CAWSRAAVYSNQPQHF
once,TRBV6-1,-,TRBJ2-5,TGTGCCAGCAGTGTATCCAACCAAGAGACCCAGTACTTC,CASSVSNQETQYF
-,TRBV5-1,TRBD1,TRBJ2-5,TGCGCCAGCAGCTTGGACAGGGGAAAAGAGACCCAGTACTTC,CASSLDRGKETQYF
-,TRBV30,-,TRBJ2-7,TGTGCCTGGAGTTCGGGCAGAAACTACGAGCAGTACTTC,CAWSSGRNYEQYF
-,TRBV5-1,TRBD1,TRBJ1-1,TGCGCCAGCAGCTGGGACAGGGGCACGAACACTGAAGCTTTCTTT,CASSWDRGTNTEAFF
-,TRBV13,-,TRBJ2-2,TGTGCCAGCAGCTTTAACACCGGGGAGCTGTTTTTT,CASSFNTGELFF
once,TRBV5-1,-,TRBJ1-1,TGCGCCAGCAGCTTATCCGGAGGCGGACAGAACGCTGAAGCTTTCTTT,CASSLSGGGQNAEAFF
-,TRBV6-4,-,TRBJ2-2,TGTGCCAGCAGCGCTCAGACGAGGACCGGGGAGCTGTTTTTT,CASSAQTRTGELFF
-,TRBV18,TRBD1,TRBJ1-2,TGTGCCAGCTCACCCGACAGGGGGGACTATGGCTACACCTTC,CASSPDRGDYGYTF
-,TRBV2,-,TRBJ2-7,TGTGCCAGCAGTGAAGGCTACAACTCCTACGAGCAGTACTTC,CASSEGYNSYEQYF
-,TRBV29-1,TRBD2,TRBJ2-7,TGCAGCGTTGAAGGCCCGGGACTAGAAGGTGAGCAGTACTTC,CSVEGPGLEGEQYF
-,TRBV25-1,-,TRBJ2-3,TGTGCCAGCGGGTTTACTAGCACAGATACGCAGTATTTT,CASGFTSTDTQYF
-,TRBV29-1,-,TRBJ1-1,TGCAGCGTTGCGGAAGGGGCCGAAGCTTTCTTT,CSVAEGAEAFF
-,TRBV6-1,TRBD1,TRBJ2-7,TGTGCCAGCAGTGGGGGACAGGGTCTTTCCTACGAGCAGTACTTC,CASSGGQGLSYEQYF
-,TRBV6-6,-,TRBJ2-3,TGTGCCAGCAACGATCGGAGGGTGGGGGACACAGATACGCAGTATTTT,CASNDRRVGDTDTQYF
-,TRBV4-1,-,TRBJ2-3,TGCGCCAGCAATAGCGGAACGAAAAGCACAGATACGCAGTATTTT,CASNSGTKSTDTQYF
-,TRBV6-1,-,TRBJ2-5,TGTGCCAGCACCCGAAGGGGGGCGCAGTACTTC,CASTRRGAQYF
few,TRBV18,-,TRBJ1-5,TGTGCCAGCTCACCACCGGGGGGACAGCCCCAGCATTTT,CASSPPGGQPQHF
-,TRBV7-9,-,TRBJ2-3,TGTGCCAGCAGCTTAGCTGAAGGTCTAACAGATACGCAGTATTTT,CASSLAEGLTDTQYF
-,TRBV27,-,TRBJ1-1,TGTGCCAGCAGTTTAAGCTCGGGGGCGACTGAAGCTTTCTTT,CASSLSSGATEAFF